This TCR beta chain was sequenced during a study of technical replicates of blood from a handful of donors. Sequenced by immunoSEQ multiplex PCR; TCRdb stores in-frame clones only, minus some. The sample contains tens of thousands of clones, just over 90% of which appear only once. The CDR3 loop spans 14 amino acids. Germline loops: CDR1 MNHEY, CDR2 SMNVEV (reference sequence). Trimming cost V 6 bases and J 2 bases, with 11 bases left between them. Source material: T cells isolated from PBMCs. The chain couples TRBV27 to TRBJ2-1; possible D gene TRBD2, 5 bases. The receptor comes from a human donor in good health. The CDR3 DNA follows: TGTGCCAGCAGGGGAGCGGTTACCTACAATGAGCAGTTCTTC. The encoded protein is CASRGAVTYNEQFF.